This T cell receptor (beta chain) originates from a study of cytomegalovirus exposure and HLA in healthy donors (dated by TCRdb to 2016 to 2017). For the wider study: An earlier analysis of approximately 640 of the donors reported about 250 Gb of sequence data and 120 million or so unique TCR beta sequences from about 179 million T cells. About 280 gigabases of sequencing data and 70 million to 100 million unique TCR sequences made up an early release that covered over 550 HLA-typed donors. The genetic ancestry cluster associated with self-reported Caucasian donors included about 81% of the roughly 380 genotyped donors. The study was designed to test whether signatures of past pathogen exposure could be identified by cataloging public T cell receptors. The T cell repertoires of under 750 subjects were profiled by immunosequencing and related to cytomegalovirus serostatus. Besides the first cohort of 666 subjects, a separate validation cohort made up of 120 different subjects was used. The study combined high-throughput TCR immunosequencing, statistical association of individual TCRs with disease status, and machine learning to predict cytomegalovirus infection status. To study patterns of TCR occurrence, a later analysis re-analyzed previously published TCR beta repertoires from just over 650 donors and added high-resolution HLA genotyping. In the later analysis, no new phenotypic data were used to find candidate immune exposures; instead, reliance was placed on TCR beta sequences and their occurrence across donors. An earlier analysis of fewer than 750 of the donors used high-throughput TCR beta sequencing to judge whether each TCR beta V gene segment behaved as functional or pseudogenic. Alongside the repertoire data, information on donor age, sex, ethnicity and CMV serostatus was compiled. A later genetic analysis used genome-wide SNP genotypes for about 65% of the 666 donors, treating that subset as a discovery cohort. All discovery cohort repertoires had been generated on a single sequencing platform. Class I and class II HLA loci were covered by the typing at four-digit resolution. The number of donors typed differed by locus, with about 629-640 for A, B, C, DRB1 and DQB1, roughly 520 for DQA1, over 600 for DPA1, and around 430 for DPB1. Four or five DR-DQ haplotypes were handled as single units for association and clustering because linkage in the cohort was strong. Among about 370 genotyped donors of the cohort, an average of roughly 230,000 unique TCR beta nucleotide sequences was sequenced per donor, of which about 18% were non-productive.

Study-wide findings and limitations: Sequencing depth was assumed to be roughly uniform across donors in the presence/absence analyses, though that assumption may not hold. A further reported finding was that TCR beta sequences accurately predicted the HLA-A and HLA-B alleles for most subjects in the first cohort. A later analysis found that most CMV-associated TCR beta chains appeared HLA-restricted, with HLA associations seemingly driven largely by CMV exposure. The only immune exposure information available for the cohort was CMV serostatus. In a later analysis, 16,951 TCR beta sequences were associated with specific HLA alleles at a false discovery rate of 0.05. The study listed 150 to 200 TCR beta chains as associated with cytomegalovirus. The authors suggested that the approach could potentially be extended to other disease states and immunological phenotypes. Because HLA typing was unavailable for some donors at each locus, only the typed subset was used in association tests. Because counts were too low, seventeen rarely observed V segments, including chromosome 9 orphons, were excluded from the earlier analysis of about 500 of the donors. A later genetic analysis associated a missense DCLRE1C variant with V-gene and J-gene trimming of TCR beta chains, and an independent cohort replicated the association. Three of the identified cytomegalovirus-associated TCR beta chains were confirmed in vitro to be specific for cytomegalovirus antigens. Only TCR beta chains were sequenced in this cohort, and the absence of alpha or paired-chain data limited detectable features. When HLA alleles, especially DR and DQ, strongly co-occurred, TCR associations were difficult to assign to individual alleles. In an earlier analysis of 587 of the donors, most TCR beta V segments appeared in productive rearrangements about 87% or about 30% of the time, broadly matching IMGT annotations. In both the original and validation cohorts, the classifier was reported to diagnose cytomegalovirus status with high specificity and sensitivity. Some IMGT-functional V segments, including TRBV6-2 and TRBV6-3, could not be told apart with the 87-base-pair reads, so those segments were excluded. Several of the top co-occurrence clusters appeared to be linked to parvovirus B19, influenza, CMV and Epstein-Barr virus, according to a later analysis. A cluster of highly shared sequence variants was judged likely to represent a technical artifact of the sequencing pipeline. Compared with equally common non-associated chains, HLA-associated TCR beta chains in a later analysis were more clonally expanded and had lower generation probabilities. While some public TCRs were present in many individuals, most TCR sequences turned up only very rarely across donors. In a later genetic analysis, fewer N-insertions in productive TCRs were reported among donors in an Asian-associated ancestry cluster than the roughly 700-donor mean. In a later analysis, the rate of TCR association differed among HLA loci, with DRB1 alleles having the most associated TCRs and HLA-C alleles having the fewest. Correlated functional status among segregating V segments might reflect linkage disequilibrium, but an unknown experimental factor could not be ruled out.

As to this clone: The antigen this receptor binds is unknown. No qualities accompany the bases; no much larger clone lies one base away.

The cohort comprised 710 or so healthy bone marrow donors. Cohort members were all nominally healthy when sampled, although unrecorded immune exposures were likely present. The donor tested CMV seropositive, placing the donor among the approximately 290 seropositive members of the cohort. A peripheral blood sample was collected from each donor, and TCR beta sequencing was performed on peripheral blood mononuclear cells. Genomic DNA was extracted from the blood cell samples with the Qiagen DNeasy Blood Extraction Kit. V and J are trimmed by 5 bases and 2 bases, and the gene matches miss 3 bases of the junction. The germline V gene (reference sequence) provides CDR1 LNHDA and CDR2 SQIVND. CDR3 length: 15 amino acids, cysteine to phenylalanine. CDR3 DNA only is kept here, 45 bases in frame from base 1. Receptor amplification or capture employed the immunoSEQ multiplex PCR assay. For the multiplex PCR, a mixture combining 60 forward primers for TCR Vbeta segments and 13 reverse primers for TCR Jbeta segments was used. The CDR3 region of rearranged TCR beta genes was amplified from genomic DNA by a multiplex PCR assay. The Illumina HiSeq System was used to sequence the amplified TCR beta libraries as 87-base-pair reads. As for how the authors treated the data: A later analysis counted approximately 84 million unique TCR beta chains across the 700 or so repertoires, and roughly 10 million of these chains were shared by at least two donors. Raw reads were error-corrected and collapsed into unique sequences by a nearest-neighbor algorithm in which closely related sequences were merged to remove PCR and sequencing errors. V, D and J gene segments were assigned by aligning CDR3 sequences to IMGT reference sequences. Each retained sequence needed at least a six-nucleotide match to both a V gene segment and a J gene segment. Rearrangements were called productive when the CDR3 lacked stop codons and stayed in frame with V and J; all others were non-productive. Following IMGT convention, CDR3 was defined as the stretch from the second conserved V-encoded cysteine to the conserved J-encoded phenylalanine. The earlier analysis of 587 of the donors excluded sequences that lacked an unambiguous match to a single V gene segment. An earlier analysis of 500 to 700 of the donors classified V segments as functional when productive rearrangements were above 56.7% and as segregating when the standard deviation between donors was above 5%. To diagnose cytomegalovirus status from the catalog of TCR beta chain sequences, a statistical classification framework was built. V and J gene assignment, in a later analysis, came from comparing TCR nucleotide sequences with IMGT/GENE-DB human TR gene sequences. The TCRdist pipeline was used in a later analysis to assign CDR3 sequences and most-parsimonious VDJ recombination scenarios. A later analysis defined each TCR beta chain by its CDR3 amino acid sequence plus V-gene family, and excluded reads lacking a unique V-gene family. To address suspected cross-contamination and a sequencing artifact, a later analysis removed under 600 highly shared, low-generation-probability nucleotide sequences. For each public chain, a later analysis derived a clonal expansion index from normalized ranks of inferred template counts within each repertoire. In a later analysis, generation probabilities were computed with a VDJ recombination model fitted to out-of-frame rearrangements, and the resulting probabilities were checked against IGoR. In a later analysis, TCR-TCR, TCR-HLA and TCR-CMV co-occurrence was scored with hypergeometric tests, and a repertoire-size bias correction was applied to TCR pairs. A later analysis estimated false discovery rates by permuting HLA or CMV assignments 20 times. In a later analysis, co-occurring TCRs were grouped using DBSCAN, with TCRdist sequence similarity added in when clustering inside HLA-allele-positive subsets. Co-occurrence clustering excluded repertoires with fewer than 30,000 or more than 120,000 public chains, plus five with anomalous nucleotide sharing. TCRdb retrieved this table from immuneACCESS and kept in-frame rearrangements only. Not all clones are present; in checked studies, unresolved V genes account for under half, and no reason is known for the remainder. D and trimming were read from the DNA, whereas the V and J calls and clone size are those reported in that table. In this sample the table shows approximately 170,000 clones, approximately 84% of which occur a single time. Under 9% of the sample is in the top ten clones.

This chain is built from TRBV19 and TRBJ2-3, with 11 bases in between that match TRBD2. Sequencing was performed on PBMCs. This receptor was obtained from a woman in her forties in good health and CMV-seropositive. This receptor has the CDR3 CASSVLAGVTDTQYF. The sequenced DNA: TGTGCCAGTAGTGTACTAGCGGGGGTCACAGATACGCAGTATTTT.